This T cell receptor beta chain is from a study of blood T cell dynamics during melanoma immunotherapy. Study-wide context: Standard first-line treatment here was pembrolizumab or nivolumab plus ipilimumab in metastatic melanoma.

Time point indicated: week 3, after first cycle of checkpoint inhibitor. Samples come from before therapy and from week 3 after the first blockade cycle. Trimming stripped 5 bases from V and 0 bases from J, with 13 bases between. Germline V lookup: CDR1 SNHLY, CDR2 FYNNEI. The CDR3 is 16 residues long. TCRdb's table, derived via immunoSEQ multiplex PCR, lists solely in-frame clones and lacks some. The sample holds approximately 28,000 clones, 80% to 85% seen once. The TCR originated in a human donor with melanoma. The chain uses TRBV2 and TRBJ2-2; maybe TRBD1 (6 bases). Here the sequenced sample was blood, taken from a patient treated with checkpoint blockade. In nucleotides, the CDR3 is TGTGCCAGCAGTCCCCCGGGACAAACGAACACCGGGGAGCTGTTTTTT. Translated: CASSPPGQTNTGELFF. The full variable domain, completed using reference TRBV2 and TRBJ2-2, is EPEVTQTPSHQVTQMGQEVILRCVPISNHLYFYWYRQILGQKVEFLVSFYNNEISEKSEIFDDQFSVERPDGSNFTLKIRSTKLEDSAMYFCASSPPGQTNTGELFFGEGSRLTVL.